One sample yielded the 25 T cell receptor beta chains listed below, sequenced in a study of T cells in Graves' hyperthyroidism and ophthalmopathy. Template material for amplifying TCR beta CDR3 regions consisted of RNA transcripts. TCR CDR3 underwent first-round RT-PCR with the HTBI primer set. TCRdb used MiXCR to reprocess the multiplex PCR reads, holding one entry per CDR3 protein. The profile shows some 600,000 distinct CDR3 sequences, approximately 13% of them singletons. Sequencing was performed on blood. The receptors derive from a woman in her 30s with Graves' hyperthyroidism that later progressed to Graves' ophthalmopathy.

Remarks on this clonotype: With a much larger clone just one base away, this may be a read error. CDR3 sequence reads: CASSADNGYGYTF. CDR3 bases: TGTGCCAGCAGTGCCGACAATGGTTATGGCTACACCTTC. The rearrangement links TRBV27 to TRBJ1-2; D is undetermined. From germline, CDR1 is MNHEY and CDR2 SMNVEV (reference sequence). The CDR3 extends over 13 amino acids. V lost 5 bases and J 5 bases, leaving 12 bases between the germline ends.

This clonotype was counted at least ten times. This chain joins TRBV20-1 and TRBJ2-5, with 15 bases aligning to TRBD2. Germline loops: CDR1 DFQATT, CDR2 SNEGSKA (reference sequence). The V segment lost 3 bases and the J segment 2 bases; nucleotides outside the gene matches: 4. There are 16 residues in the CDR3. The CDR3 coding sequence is TGCAGTGCTAGGGTCGGGACTAGCGGGAGGCAAGAGACCCAGTACTTC. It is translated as CSARVGTSGRQETQYF.

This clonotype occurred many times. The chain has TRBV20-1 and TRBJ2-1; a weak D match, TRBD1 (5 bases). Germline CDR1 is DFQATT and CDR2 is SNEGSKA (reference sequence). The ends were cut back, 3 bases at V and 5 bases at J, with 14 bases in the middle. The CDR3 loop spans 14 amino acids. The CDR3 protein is CSARSDADNNEQFF. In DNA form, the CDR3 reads TGCAGTGCTAGGTCTGATGCGGACAACAATGAGCAGTTCTTC.

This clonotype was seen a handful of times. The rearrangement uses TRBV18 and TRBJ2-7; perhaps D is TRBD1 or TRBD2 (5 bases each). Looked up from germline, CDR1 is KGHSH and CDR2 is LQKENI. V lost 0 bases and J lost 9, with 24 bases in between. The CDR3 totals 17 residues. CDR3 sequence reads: CASSPPSKGRNGDGQYF. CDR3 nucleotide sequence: TGTGCCAGCTCACCACCGAGTAAGGGACGTAACGGGGATGGGCAGTACTTC.

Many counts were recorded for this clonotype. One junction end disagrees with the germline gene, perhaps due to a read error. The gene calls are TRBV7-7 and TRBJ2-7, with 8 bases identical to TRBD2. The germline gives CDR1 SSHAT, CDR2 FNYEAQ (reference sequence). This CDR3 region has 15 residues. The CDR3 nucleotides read TGTGCTAGCAGCTTAGAACGGGGGGGTTCCTACGAGCAGTACTTC. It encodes CASSLERGGSYEQYF.

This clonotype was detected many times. The CDR3 DNA reads TGTGCCAGCAGCGAAGGGTGGGGCATGCCTGAAGCTTTCTTT. As protein: CASSEGWGMPEAFF. The chain couples TRBV11-3 to TRBJ1-1; the D gene is possibly TRBD1 (5 bases). Per the germline V gene, CDR1 is SGHNT and CDR2 is YENEEA. The V gene lost 5 bases and the J gene lost 6 bases, with 16 bases spanning the gap. The CDR3 is 14 residues long.

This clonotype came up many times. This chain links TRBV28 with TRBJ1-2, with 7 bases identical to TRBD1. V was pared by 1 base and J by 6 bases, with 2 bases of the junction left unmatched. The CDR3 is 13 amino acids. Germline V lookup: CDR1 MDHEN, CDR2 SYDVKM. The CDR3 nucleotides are TGTGCCAGCAGTTTATCAGGGGGAGATGGCTACACCTTC. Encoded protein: CASSLSGGDGYTF.

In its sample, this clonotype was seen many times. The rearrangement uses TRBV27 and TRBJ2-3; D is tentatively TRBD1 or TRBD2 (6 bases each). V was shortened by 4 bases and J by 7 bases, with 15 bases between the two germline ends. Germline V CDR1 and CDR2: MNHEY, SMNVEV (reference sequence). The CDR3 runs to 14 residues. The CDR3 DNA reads TGTGCCAGCAGTTGGGGTAGGGGGGACCATACGCAGTATTTT. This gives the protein CASSWGRGDHTQYF.

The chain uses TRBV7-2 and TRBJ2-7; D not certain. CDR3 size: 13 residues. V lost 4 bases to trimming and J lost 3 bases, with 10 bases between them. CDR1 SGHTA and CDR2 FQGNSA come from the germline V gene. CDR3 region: CASSSSIFYEQYF. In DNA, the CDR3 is TGTGCCAGCAGCTCTAGTATTTTCTACGAGCAGTACTTC.

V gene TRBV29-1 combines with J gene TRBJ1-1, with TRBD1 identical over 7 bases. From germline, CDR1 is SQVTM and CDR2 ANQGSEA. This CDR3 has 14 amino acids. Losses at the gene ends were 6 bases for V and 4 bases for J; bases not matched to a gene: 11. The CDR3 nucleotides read TGCAGCGTAGTAGGACAGGCTCCGAGCACTGAAGCTTTCTTT. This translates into CSVVGQAPSTEAFF. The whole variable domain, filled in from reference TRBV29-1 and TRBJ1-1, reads SAVISQKPSRDICQRGTSLTIQCQVDSQVTMMFWYRQQPGQSLTLIATANQGSEATYESGFVIDKFPISRPNLTFSTLTVSNMSPEDSSIYLCSVVGQAPSTEAFFGQGTRLTVV.

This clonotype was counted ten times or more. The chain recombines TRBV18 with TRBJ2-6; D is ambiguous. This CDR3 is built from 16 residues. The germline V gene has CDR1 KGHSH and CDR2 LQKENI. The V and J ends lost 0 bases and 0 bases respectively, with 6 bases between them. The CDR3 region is CASSPPGSSGANVLTF. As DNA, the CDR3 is TGTGCCAGCTCACCACCAGGAAGCTCTGGGGCCAACGTCCTGACTTTC.

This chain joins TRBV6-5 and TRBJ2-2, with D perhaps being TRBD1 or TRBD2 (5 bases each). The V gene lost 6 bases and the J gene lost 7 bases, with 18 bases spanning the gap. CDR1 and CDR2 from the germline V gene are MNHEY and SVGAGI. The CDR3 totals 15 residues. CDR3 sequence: CASSRRDPLGGELFF. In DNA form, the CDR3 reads TGTGCCAGCAGCCGCCGGGACCCCCTCGGCGGGGAGCTGTTTTTT.

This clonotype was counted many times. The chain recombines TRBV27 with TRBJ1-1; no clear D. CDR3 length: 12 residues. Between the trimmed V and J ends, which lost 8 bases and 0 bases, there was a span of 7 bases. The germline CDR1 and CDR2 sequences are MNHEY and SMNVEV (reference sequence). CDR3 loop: CASFDMNTEAFF. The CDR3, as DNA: TGTGCCAGCTTCGACATGAACACTGAAGCTTTCTTT.

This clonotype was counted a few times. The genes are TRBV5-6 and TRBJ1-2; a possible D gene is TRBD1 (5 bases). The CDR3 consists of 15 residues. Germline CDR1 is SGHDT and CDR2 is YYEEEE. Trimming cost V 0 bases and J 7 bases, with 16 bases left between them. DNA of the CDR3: TGTGCCAGCAGCTTGGGTGGACACCCCAGATCTGGCTACACCTTC. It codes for CASSLGGHPRSGYTF.

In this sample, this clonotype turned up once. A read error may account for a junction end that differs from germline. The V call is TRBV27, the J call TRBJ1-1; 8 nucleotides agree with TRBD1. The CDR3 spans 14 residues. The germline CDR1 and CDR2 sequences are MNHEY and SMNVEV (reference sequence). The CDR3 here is CAGSYGQGNTEAFF. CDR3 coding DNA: TGTGCCGGCAGTTATGGACAGGGGAACACTGAAGCTTTCTTT.

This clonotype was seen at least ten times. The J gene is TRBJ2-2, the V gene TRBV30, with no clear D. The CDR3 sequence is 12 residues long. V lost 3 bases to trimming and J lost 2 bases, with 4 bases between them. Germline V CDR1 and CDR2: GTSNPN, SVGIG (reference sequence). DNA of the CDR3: TGTGCCTGGAGGACCAACACCGGGGAGCTGTTTTTT. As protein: CAWRTNTGELFF.

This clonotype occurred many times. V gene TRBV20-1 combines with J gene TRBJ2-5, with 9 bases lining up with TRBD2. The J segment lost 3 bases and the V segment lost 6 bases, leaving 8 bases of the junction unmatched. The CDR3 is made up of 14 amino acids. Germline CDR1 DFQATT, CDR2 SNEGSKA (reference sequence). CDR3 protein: CSAEGPSGEETQYF. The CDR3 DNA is TGCAGTGCCGAAGGTCCTAGCGGGGAAGAGACCCAGTACTTC.

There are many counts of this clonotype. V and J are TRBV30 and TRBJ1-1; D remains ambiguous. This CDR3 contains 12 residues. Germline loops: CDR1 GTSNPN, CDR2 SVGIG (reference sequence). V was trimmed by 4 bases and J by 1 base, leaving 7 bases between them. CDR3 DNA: TGTGCCTGGAATTGGGGGAACACTGAAGCTTTCTTT. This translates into CAWNWGNTEAFF.

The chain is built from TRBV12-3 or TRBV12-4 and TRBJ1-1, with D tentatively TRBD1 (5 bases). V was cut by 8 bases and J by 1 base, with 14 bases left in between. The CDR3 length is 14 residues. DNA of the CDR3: TGTGCCAGCCTGACGCGGGGCCCGAACACTGAAGCTTTCTTT. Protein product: CASLTRGPNTEAFF.

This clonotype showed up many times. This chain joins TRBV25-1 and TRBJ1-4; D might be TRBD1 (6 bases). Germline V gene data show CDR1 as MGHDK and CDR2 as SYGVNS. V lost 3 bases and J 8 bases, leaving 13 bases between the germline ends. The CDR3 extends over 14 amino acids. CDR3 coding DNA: TGTGCCAGCAGTGAGGAGGGGGTATGGGAAAAACTGTTTTTT. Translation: CASSEEGVWEKLFF.

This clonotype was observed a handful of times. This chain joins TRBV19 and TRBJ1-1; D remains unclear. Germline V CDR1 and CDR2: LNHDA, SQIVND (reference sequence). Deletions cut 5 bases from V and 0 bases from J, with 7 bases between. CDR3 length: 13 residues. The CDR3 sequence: CASSAAMNTEAFF. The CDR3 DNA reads TGTGCCAGTAGTGCAGCCATGAACACTGAAGCTTTCTTT. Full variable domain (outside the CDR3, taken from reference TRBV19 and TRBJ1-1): DGGITQSPKYLFRKEGQNVTLSCEQNLNHDAMYWYRQDPGQGLRLIYYSQIVNDFQKGDIAEGYSVSREKKESFPLTVTSAQKNPTAFYLCASSAAMNTEAFFGQGTRLTVV.

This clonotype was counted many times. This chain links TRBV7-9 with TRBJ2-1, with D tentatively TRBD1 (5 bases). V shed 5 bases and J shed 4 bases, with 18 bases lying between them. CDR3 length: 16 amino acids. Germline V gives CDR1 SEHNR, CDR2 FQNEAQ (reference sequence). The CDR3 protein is CASSLLLSDRYNEQFF. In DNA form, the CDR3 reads TGTGCCAGCAGCCTTCTTCTGTCAGACAGATACAATGAGCAGTTCTTC.

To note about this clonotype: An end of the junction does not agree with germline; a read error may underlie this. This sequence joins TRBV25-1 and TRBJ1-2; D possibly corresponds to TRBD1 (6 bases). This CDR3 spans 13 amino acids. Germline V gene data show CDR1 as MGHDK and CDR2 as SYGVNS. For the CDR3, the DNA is TGTGCCAGCATTGAAATACAGGGAGGTGGCTACACCTTC. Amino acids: CASIEIQGGGYTF.

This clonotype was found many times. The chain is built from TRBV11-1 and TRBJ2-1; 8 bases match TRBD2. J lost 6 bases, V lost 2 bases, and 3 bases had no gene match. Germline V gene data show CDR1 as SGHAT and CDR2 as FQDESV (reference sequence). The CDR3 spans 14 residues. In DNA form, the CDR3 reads TGTGCCAGCAGCTTACCCGGGACTAGCAATGAGCAGTTCTTC. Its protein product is CASSLPGTSNEQFF. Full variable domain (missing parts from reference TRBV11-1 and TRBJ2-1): EAEVAQSPRYKITEKSQAVAFWCDPISGHATLYWYRQILGQGPELLVQFQDESVVDDSQLPKDRFSAERLKGVDSTLKIQPAELGDSAMYLCASSLPGTSNEQFFGPGTRLTVL.

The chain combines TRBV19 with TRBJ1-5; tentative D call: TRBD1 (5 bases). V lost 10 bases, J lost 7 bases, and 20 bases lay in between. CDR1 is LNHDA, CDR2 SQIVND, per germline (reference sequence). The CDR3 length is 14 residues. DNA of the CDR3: TGTGCCACCCTGGACGGGGCCATGGGGCAGCCCCAGCATTTT. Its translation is CATLDGAMGQPQHF.